The 4 T cell receptor beta chains below were found in one sample sequenced in a study of vaccination effects on CD4 cells after COVID-19. Sequencing in the ViraFEST assay came after antigen-specific CD4+ T cells had been expanded with viral peptide pools, which were used to stimulate PBMC. The culture ran for nine to ten days, and then CD4+ T cells were isolated. Either the BNT162b2 or mRNA-1273 vaccine was given to participants in two doses. No antigens are known for them. Assay: immunoSEQ multiplex PCR; the TCRdb copy retains only in-frame clones and omits some. The data contain about 29,000 clones, about 74% of them seen just once; the ten biggest clones take up under 20%. The sample was CD4+ T cells from PBMCs cultured with HCoV-OC43 spike peptides, taken after COVID-19 vaccination. Noted subset: HCoV-OC43 spike overlapping peptide pool stimulation. The receptors derive from a human donor who received a COVID-19 vaccine.

This chain links TRBV7-7 with TRBJ2-5; possibly TRBD2 for D (6 bases). Germline V gene lookup returns CDR1 SSHAT and CDR2 FNYEAQ (reference sequence). This CDR3 region has 16 residues. V was trimmed by 1 base and J by 4 bases, leaving 16 bases between them. CDR3 in amino acids: CASSLGRLVLGETQYF. The CDR3 bases are TGTGCCAGCAGCTTAGGAAGACTAGTGTTGGGAGAGACCCAGTACTTC.

The chain recombines TRBV5-1 with TRBJ2-5, with 7 bases lining up with TRBD2. V lost 0 bases and J lost 3; bases outside the gene matches: 8. Germline V gene lookup returns CDR1 SGHRS and CDR2 YFSETQ. CDR3 length: 16 residues. The chain's CDR3 is CASSLDGRGKEETQYF. The CDR3 DNA reads as TGCGCCAGCAGCTTGGATGGGCGGGGGAAAGAAGAGACCCAGTACTTC.

The rearrangement joins TRBV7-7 to TRBJ2-5; 10 bases match TRBD1. With 8 bases clipped from V and 5 bases from J, the junction kept 8 bases outside the gene matches. The CDR3 is 14 amino acids. From germline, CDR1 is SSHAT and CDR2 FNYEAQ (reference sequence). CDR3 region: CASGTGDHAETQYF. DNA for the CDR3: TGTGCCAGCGGGACAGGGGACCACGCGGAGACCCAGTACTTC.

This clone was observed a few times. The chain recombines TRBV24-1 with TRBJ1-1; TRBD1 matches at 8 bases. V shed 4 bases and J 4 bases; nucleotides not matched to a gene: 7. CDR3 size: 15 residues. Germline V gives CDR1 KGHDR, CDR2 SFDVKD. This CDR3 reads CATSDHTGGTTEAFF. DNA of the CDR3: TGTGCCACCAGTGACCATACAGGGGGGACCACTGAAGCTTTCTTT.